This T cell receptor (beta chain) was recovered during a study of cytomegalovirus exposure and HLA in healthy donors. The PCR contained 60 Vbeta and 13 Jbeta primers. Repertoires were generated with immunoSEQ multiplex PCR, while TCRdb's copy carries only in-frame clones and drops some. The data hold hundreds of thousands of clones, with about 89% observed a single time. Study conclusions and caveats: In an earlier analysis, most TCR beta V segments were productive about 87% or about 30% of the time. The study recorded 160 or so TCR beta chains that were cytomegalovirus-associated.

In regard to this clone: The antigen remains unidentified.

From germline, CDR1 is SGHTA and CDR2 FQGNSA. V was clipped by 1 base and J by 13 bases; unmatched bases: 12. The CDR3 loop spans 15 amino acids. This sequence was found in a woman under 30 in good health and CMV-seronegative. Sequenced sample: PBMCs. The V call is TRBV7-2, the J call TRBJ2-1, with TRBD1 identical over 8 bases. The CDR3 sequence: CASSLGQGKRIPQFF. CDR3 DNA sequence: TGTGCCAGCAGCTTAGGACAGGGGAAACGTATCCCACAGTTCTTC.